Many counts were recorded for the clone carrying this T cell receptor beta chain. Trimming cost V 2 bases and J 7 bases; bases outside gene matches: 13. The germline V gene encodes CDR1 KGHDR and CDR2 SFDVKD. The CDR3 extends over 17 amino acids. This sample was taken from a study of blood T cell repertoires in COVID-19. Study in general: There were acute and convalescent COVID-19 samples, and they came from the United States, Italy and Spain. PBMCs, B-cell-depleted T cells, or T cells were the source of the cDNA or gDNA that made up the material.

In the study's own analysis: By means of reference gene primer amplification, nucleated cell counts were estimated. Repertoires were generated with immunoSEQ multiplex PCR, while TCRdb's copy carries only in-frame clones and drops some. V and J calls and clone size are copied from that table; D and trimming were computed from the DNA. The repertoire holds 170,000 or so clones, with about 86% as singletons. This chain joins TRBV24-1 and TRBJ1-5, with 7 bases identical to TRBD1. The receptor comes from a man between 45 and 60 years old with active or convalescent COVID-19. The sequencing input was peripheral blood. The CDR3 sequence is CATSDSGRRGLGQPQHF. The DNA for the CDR3 is TGTGCCACCAGTGATTCAGGGAGAAGGGGGCTAGGGCAGCCCCAGCATTTT.